This TCR beta chain was observed in a study of blood T cell repertoires in COVID-19. CDR1 and CDR2 from the germline V gene are LGHDT and YNNKEL (reference sequence). This CDR3 spans 16 amino acids. V was pared by 0 bases and J by 4 bases, with 15 bases between. Sequenced by immunoSEQ multiplex PCR; TCRdb stores in-frame clones only, minus some. In the table there are roughly 40,000 clones, roughly 88% of which are singletons. This receptor was identified in a woman aged 70-85 years with acute or convalescent COVID-19. The J gene is TRBJ1-2, the V gene TRBV3-1 (or the pseudogene TRBV3-2); D unclear. Specimen: peripheral blood. The CDR3 loop is CASSQEGSSYGYGYTF. CDR3 nucleotides: TGTGCCAGCAGCCAAGAGGGCTCCTCCTACGGCTATGGCTACACCTTC.